What follows are 12 T cell receptor beta chains derived from one specimen sequenced in a study of T cell responses to AZD1222 COVID-19 vaccine. Produced via immunoSEQ multiplex PCR; TCRdb's table is partial and in-frame only. The sample lists 90,000 to 110,000 clones; roughly 87% were seen once. The specimen was peripheral blood, collected on day 0 of AZD1222 vaccination. These receptors originate from an adult in good health.

The V gene is TRBV3-1 (or the pseudogene TRBV3-2), the J gene TRBJ1-1; 7 bases align to TRBD1. The V segment lost 4 bases and the J segment 3 bases; nucleotides outside the gene matches: 8. The CDR3 consists of 15 residues. From germline, CDR1 is LGHDT and CDR2 YNNKEL (reference sequence). CDR3 DNA sequence: TGTGCCAGCAGCCGGTGGACAGGTCGGGACACTGAAGCTTTCTTT. Residues: CASSRWTGRDTEAFF.

The chain links TRBV6-2 or TRBV6-3 to TRBJ1-6, with 7 bases fitting TRBD1. This CDR3 has 13 residues. Germline values: CDR1 MNHEY, CDR2 SVGEGT. With 5 bases clipped from V and 10 bases from J, the junction kept 5 bases outside the gene matches. CDR3 in DNA: TGTGCCAGCAGTGACAGGGAACACTCACCCCTCCACTTT. This sequence encodes CASSDREHSPLHF.

V and J are TRBV28 and TRBJ1-1; D perhaps matches TRBD1 (6 bases). Germline V gives CDR1 MDHEN, CDR2 SYDVKM. V was clipped by 5 bases and J by 3 bases, with 16 bases between them. CDR3 length equals 15 residues. CDR3 sequence (DNA): TGTGCCAGCAGTCTGCAGGGGACATGGTACACTGAAGCTTTCTTT. It specifies CASSLQGTWYTEAFF. The full variable domain, completed using reference TRBV28 and TRBJ1-1, is DVKVTQSSRYLVKRTGEKVFLECVQDMDHENMFWYRQDPGLGLRLIYFSYDVKMKEKGDIPEGYSVSREKKERFSLILESASTNQTSMYLCASSLQGTWYTEAFFGQGTRLTVV.

The chain has TRBV6-6 and TRBJ1-6; 10 positions match TRBD1. The CDR3 contains 13 residues. Germline V gives CDR1 MNHNY, CDR2 SVGAGI (reference sequence). V dropped 6 bases and J dropped 10; count of bases not matched to a gene: 3. The CDR3 region is CASRGQGLSPLHF. The CDR3 DNA follows: TGTGCCAGCAGGGGACAGGGGTTATCACCCCTCCACTTT.

Here the CDR3 reads CASSRVQVEQPQHF. The CDR3 DNA is TGTGCCAGTAGTAGGGTGCAGGTTGAGCAGCCCCAGCATTTT. This chain uses TRBV19 with TRBJ1-5; D is ambiguous. Trimming cost V 4 bases and J 7 bases, with 14 bases left between them. This CDR3 is 14 amino acids long. Germline values: CDR1 LNHDA, CDR2 SQIVND (reference sequence).

In this sample, this clone turned up a few times. The chain joins TRBV6-2 or TRBV6-3 to TRBJ2-2; D gene unclear. The CDR3 runs to 14 residues. The germline V gene encodes CDR1 MNHEY and CDR2 SVGEGT. Trimming left V 1 base short and J 3 bases short, with 6 bases between. The CDR3 loop is CASSYYGDTGELFF. CDR3 nucleotide sequence: TGTGCCAGCAGTTACTATGGCGACACCGGGGAGCTGTTTTTT.

V is TRBV27 and J is TRBJ2-7, with TRBD1 identical over 9 bases. Germline V gene lookup returns CDR1 MNHEY and CDR2 SMNVEV (reference sequence). V lost 3 bases and J lost 4; bases outside the gene matches: 13. The CDR3 extends over 17 amino acids. The CDR3 loop is CASSFLGQGVRDYEQYF. The DNA of the CDR3 is TGTGCCAGCAGTTTTTTGGGACAGGGAGTTAGAGATTACGAGCAGTACTTC.

This clone appeared many times. This rearrangement joins TRBV6-2 or TRBV6-3 to TRBJ1-2; possible D gene TRBD1, 6 bases. V lost 6 bases and J lost 1, with 15 bases in between. CDR1 and CDR2 from the germline V gene are MNHEY and SVGEGT. This CDR3 comprises 15 residues. In nucleotides, the CDR3 is TGTGCCAGCAGCCCTGGACAGAGGCTTAACTATGGCTACACCTTC. Protein: CASSPGQRLNYGYTF.

V is TRBV16 and J is TRBJ1-2; no definite D call. V shed 0 bases and J shed 7 bases, with 12 bases lying between them. The germline gives CDR1 KGHSY, CDR2 FQNENV. The CDR3 extends over 14 amino acids. CDR3 sequence: CASSQSASSVGYTF. The CDR3 DNA sequence: TGTGCCAGCAGCCAATCGGCCAGTTCAGTTGGCTACACCTTC.

There are a few counts of this clone. V and J are TRBV5-6 and TRBJ1-6; weak D call: TRBD1 (6 bases). V was clipped by 6 bases and J by 6 bases, with 16 bases between them. The CDR3 loop spans 15 amino acids. Germline values: CDR1 SGHDT, CDR2 YYEEEE. The chain's CDR3 is CASILTGAGNSPLHF. CDR3 coding DNA: TGTGCCAGCATCCTAACGGGGGCCGGTAATTCACCCCTCCACTTT.

CDR3 sequence: CAISERQGDNQPQHF. The DNA for the CDR3 is TGTGCCATCAGTGAAAGACAGGGGGACAATCAGCCCCAGCATTTT. The J gene is TRBJ1-5, the V gene TRBV10-3, with TRBD1 matching over 9 bases. The CDR3 loop spans 15 amino acids. Germline CDR1 is ENHRY and CDR2 is SYGVKD. V dropped 3 bases and J dropped 3; count of bases not matched to a gene: 3.

The chain carries TRBV7-5 and TRBJ2-2; the table names TRBD2, a call not compared with the DNA. TRBV7-5 is classified as a pseudogene. The length of the CDR3 is 15 residues. CDR3 in amino acids: CARSLSAGNTGELFF. CDR3 coding DNA: TGTGCCAGAAGCTTATCGGCGGGTAACACCGGGGAGCTGTTTTTT.